This T cell receptor (beta chain) originates from a study of CD8 T cells in ankylosing spondylitis. This clonotype was found a few times. Its antigen is unidentified. This CDR3 is 13 amino acids long. V was pared by 6 bases and J by 4 bases, with 12 bases between. Per the germline V gene, CDR1 is MGHDK and CDR2 is SYGVNS. Study outcomes and limitations: Both synovial fluid and blood in reactive arthritis had previously been reported to carry some motif variants. Relatively scarce in peripheral blood, disease-linked clones were CD8+. Characteristic, it appeared, of ankylosing spondylitis blood was a TCR beta motif of seven or eight highly homologous variants. As reported, disease-linked clones showed significant enrichment in matched ankylosing spondylitis synovial fluid.

Quantitative 5'-RACE with molecular barcodes was used to make the TCR beta libraries. TCRdb processed the 5' RACE reads anew with MiXCR; each CDR3 protein has one entry. The sample carries under 950,000 distinct CDR3 sequences, 15% to 20% recorded once. The sequence derives from a male donor with ankylosing spondylitis. Material for sequencing was blood, either unsorted or a sorted T cell fraction (not recorded which). The rearrangement joins TRBV25-1 to TRBJ1-2; a possible D gene is TRBD1 (6 bases). CDR3 DNA: TGTGCCAGCAGGGGGGGGCGCGGCTATGGCTACACCTTC. Residues: CASRGGRGYGYTF.